The following is a T cell receptor beta chain sequence with its context. These data are taken from a study of blood T cell repertoires in COVID-19. Study at large: Sites in the United States, Italy and Spain provided acute and convalescent COVID-19 samples. T cells, B-cell-depleted T cells, or PBMCs supplied cDNA or gDNA.

The CDR3 has 16 amino acids. CDR1 and CDR2 from the germline V gene are LNHDA and SQIVND (reference sequence). With 4 bases clipped from V and 5 bases from J, the junction kept 11 bases outside the gene matches. In the original analysis: Reference gene primers were amplified, and this amplification served to estimate nucleated cell counts. The assay was immunoSEQ multiplex PCR, and TCRdb's table has in-frame clones only and misses some. V and J calls and clone size are given by that table; D and trimming were obtained from the DNA. The data show about 200,000 clones, approximately 91% seen once. This clonotype originated in a man between 18 and 35 years old with active or convalescent COVID-19. This sequence joins TRBV19 and TRBJ2-4; 7 bases fit TRBD2. Sequenced: peripheral blood. The CDR3 DNA reads TGTGCCAGTAGTAGAGGACTAGAAATAGATGAAAACATTCAGTACTTC. Translation gives CASSRGLEIDENIQYF.